What follows describes a single T cell receptor beta chain. This table comes from immunoSEQ multiplex PCR, and its TCRdb copy is limited to in-frame clones, with some not included. The data show tens of thousands of clones, approximately 94% seen once. The V gene end was trimmed by 4 bases and the J gene end by 1 base; junction bases not matched to a gene: 5. The CDR3 is made up of 14 amino acids. Germline lookup yields CDR1 SGHDT and CDR2 YYEEEE. This entry comes from a study of human versus mouse CDR3 diversity and MHC coevolution. The chain has TRBV5-6 and TRBJ2-7; 7 nucleotides line up with TRBD2. This sequence originates from a person in their 60s in good health. Specimen: naive CD4+ T cells from blood. Subset defined: CD45RO-negative CD62L-positive naive CD4 T cells. CDR3 residues: CASSRTRQSYEQYF. The CDR3, as DNA: TGTGCCAGCAGCCGGACTAGACAATCCTACGAGCAGTACTTC.